Sequencing of this TCR beta chain was carried out in a study of cytomegalovirus exposure and HLA in healthy donors. Broader study findings: Altogether, 150 to 200 TCR beta chains were recorded as cytomegalovirus-associated. What a later analysis showed was that several of the most significant clusters appeared linked to common viral pathogens.

PCR amplification relied on 60 Vbeta primers (plus 13 Jbeta primers). Profiled with immunoSEQ multiplex PCR; TCRdb holds only in-frame clones, not every one. This repertoire shows around 250,000 clones, about 93% found once; its top ten account for less than 2%. The table lists this clone with a count of one. Its antigen is not identified. Different DNA sequences within this sample yield the same CDR3. V dropped 4 bases and J dropped 4; count of bases not matched to a gene: 0. The CDR3 has 14 residues. Germline V gene data show CDR1 as MRHNA and CDR2 as SNTAGT. The gene calls are TRBV6-4 and TRBJ2-3, with TRBD2 matching over 12 bases. The sample taken for sequencing was PBMCs. This receptor was identified in a girl aged 2 to 10 in good health and CMV-seronegative. The CDR3 here is CASSGLAGADTQYF. DNA for the CDR3: TGTGCCAGCAGTGGACTAGCGGGGGCAGATACGCAGTATTTT.